A single TCR beta chain is shown here with its context. This clonotype came up a few times. Its antigen target is currently unknown. Nothing much larger sits one base from this clone, and base qualities are not available. Reads for this sample came from an Illumina HiSeq 1500. The raw public data were reprocessed by TCRdb itself: fastp quality trimming at Q25, MiXCR clonotype calling, in-frame beta chains only. Identical CDR3 proteins give one entry, which carries the most common genes and DNA. The sample table contains 45,000 to 65,000 distinct CDR3 sequences; only one count was recorded for around 19% of them. Together, the top ten hold around three quarters of the sample. This specimen comes from a study of T cell repertoires in cytomegalovirus infection (dated by TCRdb to the late 2010s). Some background on the complete study: The peptide stimulations were aimed at well-studied HLA-B-restricted epitopes as well as recently identified HLA-C-restricted CMV epitopes, whose presentation resists viral immunomodulation. Donor HLA type was relevant to the analysis, as public TCR beta signatures indicated carriage of CMV infection together with the matching HLA type. What the authors observed across the whole study: In the ex vivo response, HLA-C-restricted CMV-specific TCR beta clonotypes were dominant, and in two of eight donors the single most frequent clonotype came from this HLA-C-restricted group. Carriers of CMV infection plus the relevant HLA type were discriminated by the cumulative frequency of public TCR beta family members in the study cohort and in an independent roughly 340-donor cohort.

The sample's treatment or condition, from its label and the paper: in vitro stimulation with specific CMV peptide epitopes to enrich CMV-specific T cells. The junction shows trimming of 5 bases on V and 2 bases on J, plus 13 bases between the germline ends. In the germline V gene (reference sequence), CDR1 corresponds to SEHNR and CDR2 to FQNEAQ. The CDR3 holds 15 amino acids from the cysteine to the phenylalanine. Left in the record is the CDR3 DNA by itself, 45 bases read in frame from the first base. This TCR derives from a human donor in good health (CMV status not recorded). Some clones in this sample may be carry-over from other donors' samples. The rearrangement joined TRBV7-9 to TRBJ1-5, and the D gene may be TRBD1, 6 bases matching. Sequencing used CD8+ T cells from cultured PBMCs, obtained from culture after CMV antigen stimulation. The CDR3 here reads CASSEGTGRNQPQHF. The nucleotide sequence reads as follows: TGTGCCAGCAGCGAGGGCACAGGGCGCAATCAGCCCCAGCATTTT. The variable domain in full, with residues beyond the CDR3 obtained from the reference TRBV7-9 and TRBJ1-5 genes, is DTGVSQNPRHKITKRGQNVTFRCDPISEHNRLYWYRQTLGQGPEFLTYFQNEAQLEKSRLLSDRFSAERPKGSFSTLEIQRTEQGDSAMYLCASSEGTGRNQPQHFGDGTRLSIL.